The T cell receptor beta chain described here comes from a study of blood T cell repertoires in COVID-19. Method: immunoSEQ multiplex PCR; TCRdb's copy keeps in-frame clones and lacks some. The profile shows 90,000 to 100,000 clones, 70% to 90% of them singletons. The CDR3 length is 15 residues. Germline values: CDR1 SGHTA, CDR2 FQGNSA. V was pared by 1 base and J by 8 bases, with 6 bases of the junction left unmatched. The clonotype comes from a man aged 80 or over with acute or convalescent COVID-19. This chain links TRBV7-2 with TRBJ2-1; 9 bases fit TRBD2. Sequencing was performed on peripheral blood. The CDR3 loop reads CASSLVAGGPDEQFF. The CDR3 DNA is TGTGCCAGCAGCTTAGTGGCGGGAGGGCCGGATGAGCAGTTCTTC.